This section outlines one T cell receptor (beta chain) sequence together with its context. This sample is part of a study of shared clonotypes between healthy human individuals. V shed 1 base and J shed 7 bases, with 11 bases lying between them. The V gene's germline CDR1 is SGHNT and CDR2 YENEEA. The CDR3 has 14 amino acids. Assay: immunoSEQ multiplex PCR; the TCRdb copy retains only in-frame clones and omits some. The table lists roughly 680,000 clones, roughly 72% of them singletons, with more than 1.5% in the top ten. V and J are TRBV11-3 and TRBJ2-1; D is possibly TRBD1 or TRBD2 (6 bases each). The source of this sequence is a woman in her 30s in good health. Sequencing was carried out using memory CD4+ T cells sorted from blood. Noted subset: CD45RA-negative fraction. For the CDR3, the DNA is TGTGCCAGCAGCTTAGGGGGGGCAACAAATGAGCAGTTCTTC. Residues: CASSLGGATNEQFF. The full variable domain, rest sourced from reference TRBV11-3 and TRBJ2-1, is EAGVVQSPRYKIIEKKQPVAFWCNPISGHNTLYWYLQNLGQGPELLIRYENEEAVDDSQLPKDRFSAERLKGVDSTLKIQPAELGDSAVYLCASSLGGATNEQFFGPGTRLTVL.